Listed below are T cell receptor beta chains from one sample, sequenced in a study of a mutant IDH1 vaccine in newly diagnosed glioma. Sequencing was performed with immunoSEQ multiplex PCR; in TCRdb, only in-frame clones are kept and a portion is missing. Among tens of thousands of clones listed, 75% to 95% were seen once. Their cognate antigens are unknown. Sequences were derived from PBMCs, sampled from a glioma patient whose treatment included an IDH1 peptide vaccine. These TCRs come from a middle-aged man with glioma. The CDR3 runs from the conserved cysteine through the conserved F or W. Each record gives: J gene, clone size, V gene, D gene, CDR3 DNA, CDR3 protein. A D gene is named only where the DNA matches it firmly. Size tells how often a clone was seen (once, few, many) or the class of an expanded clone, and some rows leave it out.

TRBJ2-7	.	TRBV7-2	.	TGTGCCAGCAGCCAGGCAGGCAGGGGGGGCTCCTACGAGCAGTACTTC	CASSQAGRGGSYEQYF
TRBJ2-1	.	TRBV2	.	TGTGCCAGCAGCCTAGTTGGTGGCAATGAGCAGTTCTTC	CASSLVGGNEQFF
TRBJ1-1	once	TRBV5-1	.	TGCGCCAGCAGCACCGGTCGGGTCGAAGCTTTCTTT	CASSTGRVEAFF
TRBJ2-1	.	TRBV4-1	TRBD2	TGCGCCAGCAGCGGTCCTAGCGGGACCTACAATGAGCAGTTCTTC	CASSGPSGTYNEQFF
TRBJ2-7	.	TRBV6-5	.	TGTGCCAGCAGTTACTCTTCAGGGGCCTACGAGCAGTACTTC	CASSYSSGAYEQYF
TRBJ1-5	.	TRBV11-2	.	TGTGCCAGCAGCTTAGGGAGTATTAATCAGCCCCAGCATTTT	CASSLGSINQPQHF
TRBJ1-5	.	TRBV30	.	TGTGCCTGGAGTGTTGCGAACAATCAGCCCCAGCATTTT	CAWSVANNQPQHF
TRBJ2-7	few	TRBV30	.	TGTGCCTGGAGTCAGGCGTCGGGACGGATCCTTTTC	CAWSQASGRILF
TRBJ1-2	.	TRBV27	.	TGTGCCAGCAGTTTTGTCGGGGAAGAGGGCTACACCTTC	CASSFVGEEGYTF
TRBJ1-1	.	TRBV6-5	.	TGTGGCAGCAGTTACTCGCAGGGGAACACTGAAGCTTTCTTT	CGSSYSQGNTEAFF
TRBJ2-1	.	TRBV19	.	TGTGCCAGTAAAGGGACGATAGATGAGCAGTTCTTC	CASKGTIDEQFF
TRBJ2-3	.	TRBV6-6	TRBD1	TGTGCCAGCAGTTACTCGGACAGGGGAGGTTCAGATACGCAGTATTTT	CASSYSDRGGSDTQYF
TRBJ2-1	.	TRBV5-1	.	TGCGCCAGCAGCTTGGCCACCAGCAATGAGCAGTTCTTC	CASSLATSNEQFF
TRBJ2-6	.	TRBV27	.	TGTGCCAGCAGAGGACATCCGGGACGGGAGAGCTCTGGGGCCAACGTCCTGACTTTC	CASRGHPGRESSGANVLTF
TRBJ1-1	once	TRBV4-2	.	TGTGCCAGCAGCCAAGTGGGGGCCATGAACACTGAAGCTTTCTTT	CASSQVGAMNTEAFF
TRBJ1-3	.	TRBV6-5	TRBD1	TGTGCCAGCAGAGGACAGGGGGCTTCTGGAAACACCATATATTTT	CASRGQGASGNTIYF
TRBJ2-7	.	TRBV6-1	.	TGTGCCAGCAGTGTGAGAACCTACTACGAGCAGTACTTC	CASSVRTYYEQYF
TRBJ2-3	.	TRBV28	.	TGTGCCAGCATGGAGTGGGCCATTAGCACAGATACGCAGTATTTT	CASMEWAISTDTQYF
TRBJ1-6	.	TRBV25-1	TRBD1	TGTGCCAGCAGTGCAGACAGGGGGCCGGGTAATTCACCCCTCCACTTT	CASSADRGPGNSPLHF
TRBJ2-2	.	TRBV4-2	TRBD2	TGTGCCAGCAGCCAAGATTTAGGCGGGAGAGACGGGGAGCTGTTTTTT	CASSQDLGGRDGELFF
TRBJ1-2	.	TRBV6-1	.	TGTGCCAGCAGTGCCGGGTCTATCCCGGTGGACTATGGCTACACCTTC	CASSAGSIPVDYGYTF
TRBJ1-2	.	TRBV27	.	TGTGCCAGCAGTTTTAACAGGGAAGTTCACTATGGCTACACCTTC	CASSFNREVHYGYTF
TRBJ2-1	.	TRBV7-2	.	TGTGCCAGCAGCTTATGGACTGTAGTAGAGCAGTTCTTC	CASSLWTVVEQFF
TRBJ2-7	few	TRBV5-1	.	TGCGCCAGCAGCTTGGGTGGAGCGGAAGGCTACGAGCAGTACTTC	CASSLGGAEGYEQYF
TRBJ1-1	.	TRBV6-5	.	TGTGCCAGCAGTTACCAAAGGACACTGAACACTGAAGCTTTCTTT	CASSYQRTLNTEAFF
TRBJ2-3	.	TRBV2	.	TGTGCCAGCAATCAGATTGAAGGAGGACTACGAGGGGAAGATACGCAGTATTTT	CASNQIEGGLRGEDTQYF
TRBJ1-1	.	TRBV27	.	TGTGCCAGCCGGACCGCGGGTGCGGACACTGAAGCTTTCTTT	CASRTAGADTEAFF
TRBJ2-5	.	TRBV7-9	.	TGTGCCAGCAGCTTAGCAGGGGGCCAAGAGACCCAGTACTTC	CASSLAGGQETQYF
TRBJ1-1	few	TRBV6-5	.	TGTGCCAGCAGTTACTTACGGGGGAACACTGAAGCTTTCTTT	CASSYLRGNTEAFF
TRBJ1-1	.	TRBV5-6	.	TGTGCCAGCAGCCGCAGGGTGAACTCTGAAGCTTTCTTT	CASSRRVNSEAFF
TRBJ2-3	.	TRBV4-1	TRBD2	TGCGCCAGCAGCCAAGTATACGGGGGGGCAGGAGATACGCAGTATTTT	CASSQVYGGAGDTQYF
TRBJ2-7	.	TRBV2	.	TGTGCCAGCAGTGAACGTAGAGGCCCCTACGAGCAGTACTTC	CASSERRGPYEQYF
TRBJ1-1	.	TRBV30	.	TGTGCCTGGAGTCCACAGACATGGAAAGCTTTCTTT	CAWSPQTWKAFF
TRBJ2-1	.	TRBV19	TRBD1	TGTGCCAGTAGTTCCCAACGGCCGGGACAGGGAAGTTATGAGCAGTTCTTC	CASSSQRPGQGSYEQFF
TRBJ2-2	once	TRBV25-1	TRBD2	TGTGCCAGCAGTGATAGCCAACGGAGACTAGCTAACACCGGGGAGCTGTTTTTT	CASSDSQRRLANTGELFF
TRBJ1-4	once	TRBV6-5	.	TGTGCCAGCAGTTCAGGGAAGACTAATGAAAAACTGTTTTTT	CASSSGKTNEKLFF
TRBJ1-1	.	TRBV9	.	TGTGCCAGCAGCCCTTACTCCGGGACCCCCACTGAAGCTTTCTTT	CASSPYSGTPTEAFF
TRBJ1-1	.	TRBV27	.	TGTGCCAGCAGTTTAGAAGGGGTCATGAACACTGAAGCTTTCTTT	CASSLEGVMNTEAFF
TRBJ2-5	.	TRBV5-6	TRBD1	TGTGCCAGCAGCCCTGGACAGGGGGCGTGGGAGACCCAGTACTTC	CASSPGQGAWETQYF
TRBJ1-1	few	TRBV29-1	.	TGCAGCGTTGAAACTCACAAGGCCCGGGGCACTGAAGCTTTCTTT	CSVETHKARGTEAFF
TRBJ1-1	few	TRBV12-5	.	TGTGCTAGTGGTCCGGGGTTCCTAGGGGCTTTCTTT	CASGPGFLGAFF
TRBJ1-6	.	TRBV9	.	TGTGCCAGCAGCGTAGGGGCAGGGGACTCACCCCTCCACTTT	CASSVGAGDSPLHF
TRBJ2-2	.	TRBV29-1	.	TGCAGCGTTGGGGGGGGGCCGAACACCGGGGAGCTGTTTTTT	CSVGGGPNTGELFF
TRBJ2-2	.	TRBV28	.	TGTGCCAGCAGTCCTACCGCGAACACCGGGGAGCTGTTTTTT	CASSPTANTGELFF
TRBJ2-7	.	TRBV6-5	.	TGTGCCAGCAGTTACTCCTCAGGGAATTCCTACGAGCAGTACTTC	CASSYSSGNSYEQYF
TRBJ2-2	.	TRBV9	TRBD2	TGTGCCAGCAGCGTATCTAGCGGGGGGGCTATTGGCGGGGAGCTGTTTTTT	CASSVSSGGAIGGELFF
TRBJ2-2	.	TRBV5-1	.	TGCGCCAGCAGCTCGAGGAGGGGGAACACCGGGGAGCTGTTTTTT	CASSSRRGNTGELFF
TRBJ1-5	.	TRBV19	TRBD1	TGTGCCAGTAGACAGGGGAATCAGCCCCAGCATTTT	CASRQGNQPQHF
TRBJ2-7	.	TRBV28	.	TGTGCCAGCAGTTTTCCGGCGGGGTCCTACGAGCAGTACTTC	CASSFPAGSYEQYF
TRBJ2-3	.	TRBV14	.	TGTGCCAGCAGCCCAGGAGGAGGGGTGGATACGCAGTATTTT	CASSPGGGVDTQYF
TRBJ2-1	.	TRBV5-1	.	TGCGCCAGCAGCTTGGGGTGGGGCAATGAGCAGTTCTTC	CASSLGWGNEQFF
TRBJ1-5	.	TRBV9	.	TGTGCCAGCAGCGTAGACGGAAAACCACAGCCCCAGCATTTT	CASSVDGKPQPQHF
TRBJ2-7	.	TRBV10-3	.	TGTGCCATCAGTGAGTCGCCCCGACAGGCTCCGAACTACGAGCAGTACTTT	CAISESPRQAPNYEQYF
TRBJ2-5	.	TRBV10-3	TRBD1	TGTGCCATCAGTGCTACCTCGGACAGGGGAATCCCCTACTACCAAGAGACCCAGTACTTC	CAISATSDRGIPYYQETQYF
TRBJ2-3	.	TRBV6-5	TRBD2	TGTGCCAGCCGCAGGACTAGCGGGCGGACAGATACGCAGTATTTT	CASRRTSGRTDTQYF
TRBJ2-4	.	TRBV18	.	TGTGCCAGCTCGTTTGATAGGACCTCGCGAATTCAGTACTTC	CASSFDRTSRIQYF
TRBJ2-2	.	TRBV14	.	TGTGCCAGCAGCCAGAACCTCAGGGGTGGGGAGCTGTTTTTT	CASSQNLRGGELFF
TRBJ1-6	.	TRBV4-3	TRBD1	TGCGCCAGCAGCCAAGACGACAGGGGTAATTCACCCCTCCACTTT	CASSQDDRGNSPLHF
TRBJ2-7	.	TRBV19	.	TGTGCCAGTAGTATCAGTCAGACAGCGTCCTACGAGCAGTACTTC	CASSISQTASYEQYF